This TCR beta chain stems from a study of Graves' ophthalmopathy and Graves' hyperthyroidism. This clonotype was observed many times. Amplification from RNA transcripts yielded the TCR beta CDR3 regions. Second-round multiplex PCR followed a first-round RT-PCR using HTBI primers. TCRdb reanalysed the multiplex PCR reads using MiXCR and keeps one entry per CDR3 protein. Of roughly 400,000 distinct CDR3 sequences listed, about a sixth are singletons. Exclusion applied to patients with other autoimmune diseases, uncontrolled infections, pregnancy or lactation. The CDR3 sequence is 14 residues long. V shed 4 bases, J shed 6 bases, and the junction held 1 base outside the gene matches. Germline V gives CDR1 SGHTA, CDR2 FQGNSA.

Sequenced sample: peripheral blood. The gene calls are TRBV7-2 and TRBJ2-3; TRBD2 agrees at 13 bases. This TCR was sampled from an adult woman with stable Graves' hyperthyroidism. The CDR3 is CASSWGLAGDTQYF. The CDR3 DNA sequence: TGTGCCAGCAGCTGGGGACTAGCGGGGGATACGCAGTATTTT.